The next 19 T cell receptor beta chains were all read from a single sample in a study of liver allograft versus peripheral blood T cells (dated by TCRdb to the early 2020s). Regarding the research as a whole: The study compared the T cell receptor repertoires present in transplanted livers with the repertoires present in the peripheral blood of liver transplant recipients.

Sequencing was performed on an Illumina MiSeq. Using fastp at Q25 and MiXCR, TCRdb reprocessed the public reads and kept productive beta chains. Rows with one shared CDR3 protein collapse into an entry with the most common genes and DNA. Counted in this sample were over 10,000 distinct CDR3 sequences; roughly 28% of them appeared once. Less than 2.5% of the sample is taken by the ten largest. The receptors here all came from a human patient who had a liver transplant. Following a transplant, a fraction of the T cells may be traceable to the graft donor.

This CDR3 is CASNRRNTEAFF. CDR3 nucleotides: TGTGCCAGCAACCGACGGAACACTGAAGCTTTCTTT. The chain links TRBV6-1 to TRBJ1-1; unclear D gene. The CDR3 is 12 residues long. Germline loops: CDR1 MNHNS, CDR2 SASEGT. V was trimmed by 7 bases and J by 1 base, leaving 7 bases between them.

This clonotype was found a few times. The CDR3 coding sequence is TGTGCCAGCTCACCTGGACAGGGAGAGTCCTACGAGCAGTACTTC. It encodes CASSPGQGESYEQYF. This chain uses TRBV18 with TRBJ2-7; 8 bases agree with TRBD1. The CDR3 runs to 15 residues. V gave up 3 bases and J gave up 1 base; unmatched junction bases: 5. Germline V gene sequence: CDR1 KGHSH, CDR2 LQKENI.

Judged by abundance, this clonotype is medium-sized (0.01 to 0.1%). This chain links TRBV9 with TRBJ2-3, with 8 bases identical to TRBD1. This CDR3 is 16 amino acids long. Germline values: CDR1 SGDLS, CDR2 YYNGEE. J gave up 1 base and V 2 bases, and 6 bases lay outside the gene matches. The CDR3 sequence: CASSVSAGQGTDTQYF. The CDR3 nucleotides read TGTGCCAGCAGCGTGTCGGCGGGACAGGGCACAGATACGCAGTATTTT.

The CDR3 DNA follows: TGTGCCAGCAGCCCTGCGGTGGGGGACACTGAAGCTTTCTTT. This translates into CASSPAVGDTEAFF. The rearrangement links TRBV12-3 or TRBV12-4 to TRBJ1-1, with a weak D call TRBD1 (5 bases). CDR3 length: 14 residues. V was pared by 6 bases and J by 3 bases, with 14 bases between.

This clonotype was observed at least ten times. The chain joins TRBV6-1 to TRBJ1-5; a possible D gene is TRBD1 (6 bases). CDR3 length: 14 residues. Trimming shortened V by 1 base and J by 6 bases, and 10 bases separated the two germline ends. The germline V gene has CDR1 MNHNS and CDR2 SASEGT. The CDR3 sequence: CASSEVGATQPQHF. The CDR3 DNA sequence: TGTGCCAGCAGTGAAGTGGGGGCTACTCAGCCCCAGCATTTT.

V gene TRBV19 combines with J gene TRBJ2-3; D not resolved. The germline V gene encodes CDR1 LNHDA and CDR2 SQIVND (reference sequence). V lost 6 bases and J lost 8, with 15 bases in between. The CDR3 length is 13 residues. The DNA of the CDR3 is TGTGCCAGTAGCCAAGACTTGGGCGTTACGCAGTATTTT. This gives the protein CASSQDLGVTQYF.

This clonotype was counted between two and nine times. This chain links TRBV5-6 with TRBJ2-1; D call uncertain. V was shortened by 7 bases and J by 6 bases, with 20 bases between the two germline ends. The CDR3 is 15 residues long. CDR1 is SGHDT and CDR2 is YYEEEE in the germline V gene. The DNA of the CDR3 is TGTGCCAGCCACCCGTACGGGTCGCCGATCAATGAGCAGTTCTTC. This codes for CASHPYGSPINEQFF.

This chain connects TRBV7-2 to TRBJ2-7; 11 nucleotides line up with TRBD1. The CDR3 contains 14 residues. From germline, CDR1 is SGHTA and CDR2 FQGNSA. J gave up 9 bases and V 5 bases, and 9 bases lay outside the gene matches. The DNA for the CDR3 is TGTGCCAGCAGCGCAGGGACAGGGGGAAGATTGCAGTACTTC. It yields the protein CASSAGTGGRLQYF. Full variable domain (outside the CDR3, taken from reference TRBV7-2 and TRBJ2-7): GAGVSQSPSNKVTEKGKDVELRCDPISGHTALYWYRQSLGQGLEFLIYFQGNSAPDKSGLPSDRFSAERTGGSVSTLTIQRTQQEDSAVYLCASSAGTGGRLQYFGPGTRLTVT.

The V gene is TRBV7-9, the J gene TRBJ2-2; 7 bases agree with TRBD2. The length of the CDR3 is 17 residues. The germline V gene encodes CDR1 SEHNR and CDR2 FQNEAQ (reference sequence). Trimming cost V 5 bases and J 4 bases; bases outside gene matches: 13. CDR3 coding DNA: TGTGCCAGCAGCCAAGTTTGGGAGGGGCTAACCACCGGGGAGCTGTTTTTT. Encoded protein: CASSQVWEGLTTGELFF.

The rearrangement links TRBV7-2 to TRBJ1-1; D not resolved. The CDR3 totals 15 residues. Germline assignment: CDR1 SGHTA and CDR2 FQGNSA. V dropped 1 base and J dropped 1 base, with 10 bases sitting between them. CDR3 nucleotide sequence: TGTGCCAGCAGCTTAGGGGTCAGGACGAACACTGAAGCTTTCTTT. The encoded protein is CASSLGVRTNTEAFF.

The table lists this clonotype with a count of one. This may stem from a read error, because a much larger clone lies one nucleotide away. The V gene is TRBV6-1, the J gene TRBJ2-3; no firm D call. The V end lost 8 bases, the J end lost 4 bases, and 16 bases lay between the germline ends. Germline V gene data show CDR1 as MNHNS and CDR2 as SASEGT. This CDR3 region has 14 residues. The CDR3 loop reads CASGAQQASDTQYF. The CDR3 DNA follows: TGTGCCAGCGGAGCACAGCAGGCCTCAGATACGCAGTATTTT.

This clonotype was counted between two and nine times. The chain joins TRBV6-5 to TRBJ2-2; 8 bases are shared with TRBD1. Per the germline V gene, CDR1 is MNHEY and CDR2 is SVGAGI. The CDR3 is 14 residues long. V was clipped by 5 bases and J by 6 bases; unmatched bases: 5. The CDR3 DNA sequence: TGTGCCAGCAGTATACAGGGGGAGGCCGGGGAGCTGTTTTTT. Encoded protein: CASSIQGEAGELFF.

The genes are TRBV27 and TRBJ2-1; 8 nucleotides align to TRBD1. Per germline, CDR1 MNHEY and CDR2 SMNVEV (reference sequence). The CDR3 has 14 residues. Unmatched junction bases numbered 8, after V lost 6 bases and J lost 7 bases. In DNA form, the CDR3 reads TGTGCCAGCAGGAAGACAGGGGACGGGAATGAGCAGTTCTTC. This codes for CASRKTGDGNEQFF.

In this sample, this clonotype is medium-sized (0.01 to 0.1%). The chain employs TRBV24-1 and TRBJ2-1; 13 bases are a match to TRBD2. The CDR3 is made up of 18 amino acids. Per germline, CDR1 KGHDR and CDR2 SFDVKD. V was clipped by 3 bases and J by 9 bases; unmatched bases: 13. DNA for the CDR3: TGTGCCACCAGTGATATCGTCCCGGGACTAGCGGGATCGCCTGAGCAGTTCTTC. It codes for CATSDIVPGLAGSPEQFF.

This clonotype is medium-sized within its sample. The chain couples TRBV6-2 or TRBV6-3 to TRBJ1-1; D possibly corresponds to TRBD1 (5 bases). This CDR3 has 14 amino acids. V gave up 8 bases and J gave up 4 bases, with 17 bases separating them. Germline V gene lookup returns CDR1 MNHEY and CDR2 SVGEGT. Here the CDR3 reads CASSSRRGSTEAFF. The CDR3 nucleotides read TGTGCCAGCTCATCCAGGCGGGGGTCCACTGAAGCTTTCTTT.

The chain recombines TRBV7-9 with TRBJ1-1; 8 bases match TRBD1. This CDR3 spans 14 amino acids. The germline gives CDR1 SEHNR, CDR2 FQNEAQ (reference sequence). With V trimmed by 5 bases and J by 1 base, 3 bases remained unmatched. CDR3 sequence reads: CASSLGQANTEAFF. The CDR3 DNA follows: TGTGCCAGCAGCCTGGGACAGGCGAACACTGAAGCTTTCTTT. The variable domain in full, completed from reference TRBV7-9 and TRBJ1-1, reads DTGVSQNPRHKITKRGQNVTFRCDPISEHNRLYWYRQTLGQGPEFLTYFQNEAQLEKSRLLSDRFSAERPKGSFSTLEIQRTEQGDSAMYLCASSLGQANTEAFFGQGTRLTVV.

The CDR3 is CSAGGGASNQPQHF. In nucleotides, the CDR3 is TGCAGTGCTGGGGGGGGGGCGAGCAATCAGCCCCAGCATTTT. V is TRBV20-1 and J is TRBJ1-5, with a weak D call TRBD1 (6 bases). This CDR3 spans 14 amino acids. In germline, CDR1 is DFQATT, CDR2 SNEGSKA (reference sequence). The ends were cut back, 5 bases at V and 1 base at J, with 12 bases in the middle.

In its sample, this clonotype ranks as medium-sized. The CDR3 coding sequence is TGTGCCAGCAGTGAACGGGGACTAGCGGCATTACCCTTGCAGTTCTTC. This codes for CASSERGLAALPLQFF. The chain joins TRBV6-1 to TRBJ2-1; 11 bases are shared with TRBD2. This CDR3 is 16 amino acids long. Trimming took 2 bases from V and 12 from J; bases not matched to a gene: 12. CDR1 is MNHNS, CDR2 SASEGT, per germline.

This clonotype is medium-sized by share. CDR3 sequence reads: CASSPPGGEAEAFF. The DNA for the CDR3 is TGTGCCAGCTCACCACCGGGAGGGGAGGCCGAAGCTTTCTTT. The V gene is TRBV18, the J gene TRBJ1-1; D may be TRBD1 (5 bases). The germline V gene encodes CDR1 KGHSH and CDR2 LQKENI. The ends were cut back, 0 bases at V and 8 bases at J, with 13 bases in the middle. This CDR3 contains 14 residues. The full variable domain, its missing parts supplied by reference TRBV18 and TRBJ1-1, is NAGVMQNPRHLVRRRGQEARLRCSPMKGHSHVYWYRQLPEEGLKFMVYLQKENIIDESGMPKERFSAEFPKEGPSILRIQQVVRGDSAAYFCASSPPGGEAEAFFGQGTRLTVV.